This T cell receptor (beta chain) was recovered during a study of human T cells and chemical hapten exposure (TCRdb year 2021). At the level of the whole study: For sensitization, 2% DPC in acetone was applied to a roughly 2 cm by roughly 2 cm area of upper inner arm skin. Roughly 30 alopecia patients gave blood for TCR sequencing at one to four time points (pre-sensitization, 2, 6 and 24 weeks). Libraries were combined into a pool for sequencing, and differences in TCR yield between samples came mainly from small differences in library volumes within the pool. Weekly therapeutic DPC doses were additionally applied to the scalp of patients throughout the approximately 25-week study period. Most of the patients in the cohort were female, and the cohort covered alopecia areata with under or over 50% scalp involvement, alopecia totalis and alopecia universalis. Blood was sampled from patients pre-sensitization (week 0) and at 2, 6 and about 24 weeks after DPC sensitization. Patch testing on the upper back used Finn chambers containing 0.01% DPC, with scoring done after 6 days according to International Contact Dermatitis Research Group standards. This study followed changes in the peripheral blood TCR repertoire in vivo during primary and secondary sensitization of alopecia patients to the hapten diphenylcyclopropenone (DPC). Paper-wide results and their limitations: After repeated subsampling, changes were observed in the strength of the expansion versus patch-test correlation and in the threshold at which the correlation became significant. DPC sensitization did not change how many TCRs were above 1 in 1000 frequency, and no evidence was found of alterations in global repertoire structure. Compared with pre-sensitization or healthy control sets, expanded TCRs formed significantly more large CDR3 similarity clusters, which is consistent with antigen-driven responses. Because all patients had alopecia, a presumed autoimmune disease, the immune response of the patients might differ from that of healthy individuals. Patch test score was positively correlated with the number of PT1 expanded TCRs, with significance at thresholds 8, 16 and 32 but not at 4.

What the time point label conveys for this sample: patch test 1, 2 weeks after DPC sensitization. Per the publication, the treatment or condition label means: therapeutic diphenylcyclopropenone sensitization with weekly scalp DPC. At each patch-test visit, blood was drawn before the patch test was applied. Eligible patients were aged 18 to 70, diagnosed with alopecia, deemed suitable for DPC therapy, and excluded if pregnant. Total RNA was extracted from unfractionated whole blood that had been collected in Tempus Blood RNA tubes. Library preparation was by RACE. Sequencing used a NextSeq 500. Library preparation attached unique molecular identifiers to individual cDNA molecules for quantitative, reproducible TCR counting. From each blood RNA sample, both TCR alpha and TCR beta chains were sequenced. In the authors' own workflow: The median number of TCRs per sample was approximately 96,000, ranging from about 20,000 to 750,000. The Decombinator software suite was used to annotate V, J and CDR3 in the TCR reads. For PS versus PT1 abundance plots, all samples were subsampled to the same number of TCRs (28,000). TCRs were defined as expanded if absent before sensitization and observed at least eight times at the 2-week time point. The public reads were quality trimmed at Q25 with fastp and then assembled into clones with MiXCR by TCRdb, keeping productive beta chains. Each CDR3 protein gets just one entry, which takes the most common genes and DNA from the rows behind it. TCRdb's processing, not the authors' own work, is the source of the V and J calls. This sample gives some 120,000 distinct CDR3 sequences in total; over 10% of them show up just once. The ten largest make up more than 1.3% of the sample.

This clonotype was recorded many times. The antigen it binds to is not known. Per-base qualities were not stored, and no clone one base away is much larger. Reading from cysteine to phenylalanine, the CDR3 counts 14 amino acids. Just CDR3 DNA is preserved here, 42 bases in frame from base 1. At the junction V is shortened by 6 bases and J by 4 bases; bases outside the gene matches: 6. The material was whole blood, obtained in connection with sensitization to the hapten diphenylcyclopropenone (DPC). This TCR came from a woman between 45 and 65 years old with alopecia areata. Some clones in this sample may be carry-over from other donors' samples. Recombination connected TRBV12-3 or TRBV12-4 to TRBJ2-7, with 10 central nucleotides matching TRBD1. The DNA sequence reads TGTGCCAGCAGCCGGCGACAGGGGGCTTACGAGCAGTACTTC. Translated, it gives CASSRRQGAYEQYF.